This entry lists 13 T cell receptor beta chains sequenced from one sample in a study of PD-L1 blockade in urothelial cancer. Generated by immunoSEQ multiplex PCR, the TCRdb table keeps only in-frame clones and is missing some. The sample consists of tens of thousands of clones, approximately 86% of them appearing once. The sample's time point: pretreatment peripheral blood. This specimen consisted of PBMCs, obtained around atezolizumab (anti-PD-L1) treatment. These receptors were collected from a man aged 55-75 years with urothelial cancer.

This clone was recorded once. J is TRBJ2-7 and V is TRBV2; no reliable D call. The CDR3 is 12 residues long. Germline-derived CDR1 and CDR2 are SNHLY and FYNNEI. V lost 4 bases to trimming and J lost 6 bases, with 10 bases between them. DNA of the CDR3: TGTGCCAGCAGTGGCCTTTCGGTCGAGCAGTACTTC. As protein: CASSGLSVEQYF.

V usage is TRBV7-9 and J usage is TRBJ1-3; no reliable D call. Germline CDR1 reads SEHNR; CDR2 reads FQNEAQ (reference sequence). The CDR3 sequence is 15 residues long. Trimming shortened V by 2 bases and J by 0 bases, and 8 bases separated the two germline ends. The chain's CDR3 is CASSLLYFSGNTIYF. CDR3 sequence (DNA): TGTGCCAGCAGCTTATTGTACTTCTCTGGAAACACCATATATTTT.

This clone turned up a few times. The chain recombines TRBV6-7 with TRBJ1-2; 8 bases line up with TRBD1. TRBV6-7 is noted as an ORF with a role that remains uncertain. The CDR3 length is 15 residues. The ends lost 2 bases at V and 4 bases at J; junction bases unmatched: 6. In nucleotides, the CDR3 is TGTGCCAGCAGTTACCGACCAGGGGGCAGCTATGGCTACACCTTC. Its protein is CASSYRPGGSYGYTF.

The gene calls are TRBV5-1 and TRBJ2-2; tentative D call: TRBD2 (7 bases). The germline V and J ends were trimmed by 6 bases and 0 bases, with 18 bases remaining between them. The germline V gene has CDR1 SGHRS and CDR2 YFSETQ. The CDR3 covers 17 residues. CDR3 region: CASTRGGGAANTGELFF. The CDR3, as DNA: TGCGCCAGCACACGAGGTGGGGGGGCAGCGAACACCGGGGAGCTGTTTTTT.

This clone was observed a single time. The chain carries TRBV28 and TRBJ1-5; D uncertain. Germline V gives CDR1 MDHEN, CDR2 SYDVKM. This CDR3 region has 16 residues. V was shortened by 3 bases and J by 0 bases, with 12 bases between the two germline ends. The CDR3 loop is CASSFIAGNSNQPQHF. The CDR3 DNA follows: TGTGCCAGCAGTTTTATCGCGGGGAATAGCAATCAGCCCCAGCATTTT.

This CDR3 is CASSQDTGIQPQHF. The CDR3 DNA is TGCGCCAGCAGCCAGGACACGGGCATTCAGCCCCAGCATTTT. V is TRBV5-1 and J is TRBJ1-5; possible D gene TRBD1, 5 bases. This CDR3 region has 14 residues. Germline values: CDR1 SGHRS, CDR2 YFSETQ. With 4 bases removed from V and 6 bases from J, the gap between germline ends came to 14 bases.

The rearrangement links TRBV15 to TRBJ2-3; a weak D match, TRBD1 (5 bases). The V end lost 1 base, the J end lost 0 bases, and 8 bases lay between the germline ends. The CDR3 length is 15 residues. The germline gives CDR1 LNHNV, CDR2 YYDKDF (reference sequence). The CDR3 loop is CATSRARQSTDTQYF. The CDR3 DNA reads as TGTGCCACCAGCAGAGCTAGACAGAGCACAGATACGCAGTATTTT.

The chain is built from TRBV7-2 and TRBJ1-3; TRBD1 matches 12 bases. The germline V gene has CDR1 SGHTA and CDR2 FQGNSA. V shed 1 base and J 0 bases; nucleotides not matched to a gene: 7. The CDR3 is 19 residues long. The CDR3 coding sequence is TGTGCCAGCAGCTTAGTGGCGGGACAGGGGGCTTCCTCTGGAAACACCATATATTTT. It yields the protein CASSLVAGQGASSGNTIYF.

This clone was observed once. The V call is TRBV6-5, the J call TRBJ2-5, with 9 bases aligning to TRBD1. Germline CDR1 MNHEY, CDR2 SVGAGI. J gave up 2 bases and V 2 bases, and 6 bases lay outside the gene matches. CDR3 length: 16 amino acids. CDR3 protein: CASSYTGQGRQETQYF. CDR3 bases: TGTGCCAGCAGTTACACAGGACAGGGGAGACAAGAGACCCAGTACTTC.

The DNA of the CDR3 is TGTGCCTGGAGAGACGGGGGGGAGGGCTACGAGCAGTACTTC. Encoded protein: CAWRDGGEGYEQYF. This chain connects TRBV30 to TRBJ2-7; the match to TRBD2 covers 8 bases. V trimming: 3 bases; J trimming: 3 bases; junction bases outside the gene matches: 7. Germline CDR1 and CDR2: GTSNPN and SVGIG (reference sequence). This CDR3 spans 14 amino acids. Based on the CDR3 plus reference TRBV30 and TRBJ2-7, the full variable domain is SQTIHQWPATLVQPVGSPLSLECTVEGTSNPNLYWYRQAAGRGLQLLFYSVGIGQISSEVPQNLSASRPQDRQFILSSKKLLLSDSGFYLCAWRDGGEGYEQYFGPGTRLTVT.

The chain has TRBV2 and TRBJ1-1; D ambiguous. Germline CDR1 reads SNHLY; CDR2 reads FYNNEI. The CDR3 runs 15 residues. Deletions cut 0 bases from V and 4 bases from J, with 12 bases between. The CDR3 sequence is CASSEAASFGTEAFF. Here the CDR3 DNA reads TGTGCCAGCAGTGAAGCGGCATCTTTTGGCACTGAAGCTTTCTTT.

V and J are TRBV30 and TRBJ2-3, with 13 bases identical to TRBD2. The length of the CDR3 is 14 residues. Unmatched junction bases numbered 1, after V lost 0 bases and J lost 7 bases. Germline CDR1 reads GTSNPN; CDR2 reads SVGIG (reference sequence). The CDR3 sequence is CAWSVGLAGNTQYF. Here the CDR3 DNA reads TGTGCCTGGAGTGTGGGACTAGCGGGGAATACGCAGTATTTT.

V is TRBV5-6 and J is TRBJ1-2; weak D call: TRBD1 (5 bases). Trimming cost V 3 bases and J 9 bases, with 18 bases left between them. Germline CDR1 reads SGHDT; CDR2 reads YYEEEE. This CDR3 is 14 amino acids long. For the CDR3, the DNA is TGTGCCAGCAGCTCAGGGATACCGACCCAAAGCTACACCTTC. Protein product: CASSSGIPTQSYTF.